This TCR beta chain was identified during a study of cytomegalovirus exposure and HLA in healthy donors. Study context: The study's early data release held tens of millions of unique TCRs from HLA-typed donors.

This clone was counted between two and nine times. The antigen remains undetermined. General study findings and limits: Fewer N-insertions (relative to the approximately 700-donor mean) were reportedly seen in an Asian-associated ancestry cluster in a later analysis.

The CDR3 is 16 amino acids. The germline V gene encodes CDR1 LGHNT and CDR2 FRNRAP. With 5 bases clipped from V and 6 bases from J, the junction kept 12 bases outside the gene matches. The PCR was carried out with 60 Vbeta primers and 13 Jbeta primers. This table comes from immunoSEQ multiplex PCR, and its TCRdb copy is limited to in-frame clones, with some not included. The table records around 200,000 clones, 77% of them present only once. All the people who gave samples were healthy bone marrow donors. The source material was PBMCs. The rearrangement uses TRBV12-5 and TRBJ2-1; 8 nucleotides match TRBD1. This TCR came from a woman between 55 and 75 years old in good health and CMV-seropositive. CDR3 region: CASGRSGGGGSNEQFF. CDR3 nucleotides: TGTGCTAGTGGTCGCTCAGGGGGCGGTGGGAGCAATGAGCAGTTCTTC.